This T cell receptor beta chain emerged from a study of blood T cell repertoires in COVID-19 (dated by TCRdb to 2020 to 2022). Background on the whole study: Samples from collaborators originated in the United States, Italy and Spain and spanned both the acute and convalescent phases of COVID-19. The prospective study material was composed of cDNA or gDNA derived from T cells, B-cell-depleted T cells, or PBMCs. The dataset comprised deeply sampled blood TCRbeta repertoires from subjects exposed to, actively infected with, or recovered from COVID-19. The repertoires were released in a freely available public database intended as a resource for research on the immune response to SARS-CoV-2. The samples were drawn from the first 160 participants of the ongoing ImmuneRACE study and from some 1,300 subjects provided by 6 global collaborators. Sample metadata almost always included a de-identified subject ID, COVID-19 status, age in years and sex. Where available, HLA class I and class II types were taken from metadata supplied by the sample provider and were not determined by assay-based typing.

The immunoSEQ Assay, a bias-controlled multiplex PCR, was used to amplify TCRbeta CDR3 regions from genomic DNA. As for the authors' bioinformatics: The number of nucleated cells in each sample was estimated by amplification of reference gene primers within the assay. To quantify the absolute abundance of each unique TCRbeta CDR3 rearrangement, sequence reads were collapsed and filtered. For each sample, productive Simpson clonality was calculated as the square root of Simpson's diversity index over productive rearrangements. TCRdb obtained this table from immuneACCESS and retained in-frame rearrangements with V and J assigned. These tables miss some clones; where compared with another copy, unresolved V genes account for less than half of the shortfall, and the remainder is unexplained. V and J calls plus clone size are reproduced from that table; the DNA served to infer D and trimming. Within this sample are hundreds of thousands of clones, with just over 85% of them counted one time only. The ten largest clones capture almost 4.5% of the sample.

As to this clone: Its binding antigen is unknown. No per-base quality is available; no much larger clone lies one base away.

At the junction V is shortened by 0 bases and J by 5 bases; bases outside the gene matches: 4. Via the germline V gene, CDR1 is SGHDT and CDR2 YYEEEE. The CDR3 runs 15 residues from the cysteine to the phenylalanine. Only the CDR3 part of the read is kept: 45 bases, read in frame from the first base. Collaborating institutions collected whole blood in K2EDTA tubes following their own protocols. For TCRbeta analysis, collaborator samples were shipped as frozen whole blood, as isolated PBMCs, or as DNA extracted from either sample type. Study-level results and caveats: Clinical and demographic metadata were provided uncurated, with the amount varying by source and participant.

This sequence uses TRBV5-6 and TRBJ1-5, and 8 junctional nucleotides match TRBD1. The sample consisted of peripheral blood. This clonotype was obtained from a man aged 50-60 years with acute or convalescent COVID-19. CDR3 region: CASSLGRTGYQPQHF. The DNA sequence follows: TGTGCCAGCAGCTTGGGTAGGACAGGGTATCAGCCCCAGCATTTT.